The T cell receptor (beta chain) described here comes from a study of CD8 T cells in Susac syndrome. TCR beta from blood CD8+ and CD4+ T cells was sequenced. Negative isolation yielded the CD8+ and CD4+ T cells, while FACS enriched the TEMRA cells. Germline values: CDR1 SGHDT, CDR2 YYEEEE. V gave up 1 base and J gave up 0 bases, with 2 bases separating them. CDR3 size: 13 residues. Reverse transcription used roughly 0.5 to 1 ug RNA and random hexamers. Across 54 Vbeta and 13 Jbeta, TCR beta CDR3 was amplified with immunoSEQ multiplex PCR. TCRdb independently ran MiXCR on the immunoSEQ multiplex PCR reads; one entry per CDR3 protein. The table shows 55,000 to 85,000 distinct CDR3 sequences, with approximately 96% occurring only once. This clonotype was seen a handful of times.

What was sequenced was CD4+ T cells from PBMCs. The chain employs TRBV5-6 and TRBJ1-5; no clear D. The TCR comes from a human donor with multiple sclerosis. The CDR3 loop reads CASSLNSNQPQHF. The DNA of the CDR3 is TGTGCCAGCAGCTTGAATAGCAATCAGCCCCAGCATTTT.